This passage covers 13 T cell receptor beta chains from one sample sequenced in a study of beta chain features in type 1 diabetes. The antigens these receptors bind are not known. Sequenced material consisted of expressed TCRB transcripts (all of the isolated RNA was reverse transcribed). Produced via immunoSEQ multiplex PCR; TCRdb's table is partial and in-frame only. The sample consists of about 700,000 clones, over 10% of them appearing once. The study's findings and limits: All four CD4+ subsets from Type 1 diabetes patients carried moderately but significantly shorter TCRB CDR3s.

The source material was naive CD4+ T cells from blood. These TCRs come from a man aged 18-30 years with type 1 diabetes.

This chain joins TRBV9 and TRBJ1-2; 8 nucleotides agree with TRBD1. The ends lost 0 bases at V and 5 bases at J; junction bases unmatched: 6. The CDR3 consists of 15 residues. From germline, CDR1 is SGDLS and CDR2 YYNGEE. DNA of the CDR3: TGTGCCAGCAGCGTAGGTACAGGGGGTTATTATGGCTACACCTTC. Amino acids: CASSVGTGGYYGYTF. Variable domain in full (rest from reference TRBV9 and TRBJ1-2): DSGVTQTPKHLITATGQRVTLRCSPRSGDLSVYWYQQSLDQGLQFLIQYYNGEERAKGNILERFSAQQFPDLHSELNLSSLELGDSALYFCASSVGTGGYYGYTFGSGTRLTVV.

This clone was seen a handful of times. This CDR3 is CASSLAGRNTEAFF. CDR3 nucleotide sequence: TGTGCCAGCAGCTTGGCCGGGAGGAACACTGAAGCTTTCTTT. The J gene is TRBJ1-1, the V gene TRBV5-4, with D unresolved. Germline V gives CDR1 SGHNT, CDR2 YYREEE (reference sequence). V was trimmed by 0 bases and J by 1 base, leaving 7 bases between them. This CDR3 spans 14 amino acids.

A few counts support this clone. The rearrangement uses TRBV25-1 and TRBJ2-2, with 9 bases aligning to TRBD1. Per the germline V gene, CDR1 is MGHDK and CDR2 is SYGVNS. The CDR3 spans 15 residues. V lost 5 bases, J lost 5 bases, and 6 bases stayed unmatched. CDR3 bases: TGTGCCAGCAGTTCGGACAGGGGCTTGACCGGGGAGCTGTTTTTT. Encoded protein: CASSSDRGLTGELFF.

This rearrangement joins TRBV11-3 to TRBJ2-7, with TRBD2 matching 13 bases. The trim removed 5 bases at V and 3 bases at J, leaving 10 bases unmatched. This CDR3 spans 17 amino acids. Germline CDR1 is SGHNT and CDR2 is YENEEA. The CDR3 here is CASSPYPGLAGDYEQYF. For the CDR3, the DNA is TGTGCCAGCAGCCCTTACCCCGGACTAGCGGGGGACTACGAGCAGTACTTC.

This clone has a handful of counts. The chain has TRBV2 and TRBJ2-7; 9 bases align to TRBD1. Losses at the gene ends were 4 bases for V and 7 bases for J; bases not matched to a gene: 8. Germline CDR1 reads SNHLY; CDR2 reads FYNNEI. The CDR3 consists of 14 residues. The CDR3 DNA reads TGTGCCAGCAGTGTCCGGACAGGGGTAGAAGAGCAGTACTTC. As protein: CASSVRTGVEEQYF.

The chain joins TRBV7-2 to TRBJ1-5; 9 nucleotides match TRBD1. With 5 bases clipped from V and 7 bases from J, the junction kept 9 bases outside the gene matches. CDR1 and CDR2 (germline): SGHTA, FQGNSA. The CDR3 has 15 residues. CDR3 region: CASSQDRGWWQPQHF. The DNA of the CDR3 is TGTGCCAGCAGCCAGGACAGGGGATGGTGGCAGCCCCAGCATTTT.

This clone was detected a few times. The chain links TRBV10-1 to TRBJ2-5, with TRBD1 matching over 10 bases. V was clipped by 4 bases and J by 5 bases; unmatched bases: 7. Per the germline V gene, CDR1 is WNHNN and CDR2 is SYGVQD (reference sequence). The CDR3 totals 15 residues. The CDR3 loop is CASSARQGARETQYF. CDR3 DNA sequence: TGCGCCAGCAGTGCAAGACAGGGGGCACGGGAGACCCAGTACTTC.

This chain links TRBV19 with TRBJ2-1; D gene ambiguous. Germline V CDR1 and CDR2: LNHDA, SQIVND (reference sequence). V was clipped by 6 bases and J by 8 bases, with 17 bases between them. The CDR3 has 14 residues. The CDR3 DNA reads as TGTGCCAGTAGCGAATCGGCAGCAGTCTATGAGCAGTTCTTC. Translated, it gives CASSESAAVYEQFF.

This clone was observed a few times. V gene TRBV6-5 combines with J gene TRBJ1-6, with 8 positions matching TRBD1. The V and J ends lost 5 bases and 6 bases, in that order; junction bases with no gene match: 3. Germline CDR1 is MNHEY and CDR2 is SVGAGI. The length of the CDR3 is 14 residues. CDR3: CASSTGQANSPLHF. The CDR3 DNA reads as TGTGCCAGCAGTACGGGACAGGCTAATTCACCCCTCCACTTT.

This clone has just a few counts. For the CDR3, the DNA is TGTGCCAGCAGTCACACAGGGATGGGGAACACTGAAGCTTTCTTT. Translation: CASSHTGMGNTEAFF. The rearrangement joins TRBV5-4 to TRBJ1-1; TRBD1 is a possible D gene (6 bases). Germline CDR1 and CDR2: SGHNT and YYREEE (reference sequence). V was trimmed by 5 bases and J by 1 base, leaving 15 bases between them. The CDR3 totals 15 residues.

The V and J genes are TRBV11-2 and TRBJ1-6, with D perhaps TRBD1 (5 bases). This CDR3 spans 15 amino acids. The V end was cut by 3 bases, the J end by 7 bases, with 13 bases between. CDR1 is SGHAT, CDR2 FQNNGV, per germline. The CDR3 protein is CASSLGRSPNSPLHF. CDR3 nucleotides: TGTGCCAGCAGCTTGGGACGGAGCCCCAATTCACCCCTCCACTTT.

The chain employs TRBV27 and TRBJ1-4, with D uncertain. CDR1 is MNHEY, CDR2 SMNVEV, per germline (reference sequence). V lost 2 bases, J lost 7 bases, and 14 bases lay in between. This CDR3 is built from 15 residues. CDR3 nucleotide sequence: TGTGCCAGCAGTTTAAAGTTATCGGATTTTGAAAAACTGTTTTTT. Translated: CASSLKLSDFEKLFF.

The V and J genes are TRBV7-2 and TRBJ2-1; 12 bases are shared with TRBD2. From germline, CDR1 is SGHTA and CDR2 FQGNSA. There are 14 residues in the CDR3. V shed 6 bases and J 8 bases; nucleotides not matched to a gene: 5. CDR3 nucleotides: TGTGCCAGCAGGCCTAGCGGGGGGGCCCATGAGCAGTTCTTC. Encoded protein: CASRPSGGAHEQFF.